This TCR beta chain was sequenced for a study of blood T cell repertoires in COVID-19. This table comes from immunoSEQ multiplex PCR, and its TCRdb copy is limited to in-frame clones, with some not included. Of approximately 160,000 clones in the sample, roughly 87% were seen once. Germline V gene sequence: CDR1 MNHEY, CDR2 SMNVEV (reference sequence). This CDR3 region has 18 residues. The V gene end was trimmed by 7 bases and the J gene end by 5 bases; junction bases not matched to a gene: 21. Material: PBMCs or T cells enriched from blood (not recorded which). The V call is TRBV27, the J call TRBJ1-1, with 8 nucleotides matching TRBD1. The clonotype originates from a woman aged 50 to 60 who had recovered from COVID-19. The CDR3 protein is CASNSGGFIPGGRTEAFF. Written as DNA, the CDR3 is TGTGCCAGCAACTCTGGGGGTTTCATACCAGGGGGCCGGACTGAAGCTTTCTTT.